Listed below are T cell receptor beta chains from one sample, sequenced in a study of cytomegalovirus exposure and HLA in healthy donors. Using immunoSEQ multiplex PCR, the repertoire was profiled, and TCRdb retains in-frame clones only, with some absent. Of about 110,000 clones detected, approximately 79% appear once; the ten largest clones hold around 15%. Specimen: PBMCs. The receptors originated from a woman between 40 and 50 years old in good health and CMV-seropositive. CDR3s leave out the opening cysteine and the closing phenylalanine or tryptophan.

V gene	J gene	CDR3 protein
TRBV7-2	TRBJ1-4	ASSLDSTNEKLF
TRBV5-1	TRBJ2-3	ASRDSSVPTDTQY
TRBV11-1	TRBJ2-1	ASSSSQQAAYNEQF
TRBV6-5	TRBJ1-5	ASSISVSNQPQH
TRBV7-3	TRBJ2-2	ASSLKRVGELF
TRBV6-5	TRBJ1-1	ASSYLKTRGNTEAF
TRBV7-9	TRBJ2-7	ASSSLVGAYEQY
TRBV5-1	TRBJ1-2	ASSLAEGPPNYGYT
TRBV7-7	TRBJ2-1	ASSLTSVDEQF
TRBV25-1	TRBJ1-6	ASSEEGSYNSPLH
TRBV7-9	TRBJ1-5	ASSPGQGGQPQH
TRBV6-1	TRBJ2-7	ASSVDRGREQY
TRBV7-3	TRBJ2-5	ASSSTGVWGETQY
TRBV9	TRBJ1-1	ASSEGQGFVNTEAF
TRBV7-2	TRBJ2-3	ASSGYLAGGQIDTQY
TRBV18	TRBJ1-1	ASSPPGRQGSTEAF
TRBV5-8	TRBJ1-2	ASSLGRGNYGYT
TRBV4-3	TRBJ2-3	ASSHGAASTDTQY
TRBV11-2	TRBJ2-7	ASTEMRGYEQY
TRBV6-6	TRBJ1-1	ASSPNLGGPEAF
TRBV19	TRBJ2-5	ASSVVAGLNQGETQY
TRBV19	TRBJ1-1	ASRRQGGDTEAF
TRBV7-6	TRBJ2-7	ASSLASLPPRIGNEQY
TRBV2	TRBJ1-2	ASSPKGGYGYT
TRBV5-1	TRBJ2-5	ASSRTSGGGGETQY
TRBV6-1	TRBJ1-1	ASSDRTENTEAF
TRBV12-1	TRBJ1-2	ASSALTGHWSYGYT
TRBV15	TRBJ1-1	ATSRGDRPNTEAF
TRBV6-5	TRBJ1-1	ASSSRTGNQGAF
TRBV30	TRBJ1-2	AWSNRGLGGYT
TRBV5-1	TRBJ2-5	ASSLRASGGQVETQY
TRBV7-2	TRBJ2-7	ASSPGTSGRWQY
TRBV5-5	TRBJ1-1	ASSLSPEQNTEAF
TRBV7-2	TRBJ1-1	ASSLALGLNTEAF
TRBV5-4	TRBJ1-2	ASSLADRVFDGYT
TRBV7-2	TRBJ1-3	ASSLGSRVAGNTIY
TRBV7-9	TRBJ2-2	ASSLFGTGLTGELF
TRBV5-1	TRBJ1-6	ASRQTGGKEGSPLH
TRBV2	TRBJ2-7	ASTLGTPYEQY
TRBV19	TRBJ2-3	ASSIAGPTLSTDTQY
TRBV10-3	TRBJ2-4	AISQRLAGAGNIQY
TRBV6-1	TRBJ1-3	ASSPGGNTIY
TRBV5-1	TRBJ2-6	ASSQDPTGVLT
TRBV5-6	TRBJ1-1	ASSPRVGVNTEAF
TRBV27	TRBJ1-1	ASSFAGAEAF
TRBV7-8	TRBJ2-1	ASVRASGAHEQF
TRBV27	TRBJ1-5	ASGAVNSNQPQH
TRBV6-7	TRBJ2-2	ASSYGQTNTGELF
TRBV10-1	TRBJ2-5	ASSESGSETQY
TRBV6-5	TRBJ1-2	ASSSGTGMYGYT
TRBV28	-	ASRQGSSYEQY
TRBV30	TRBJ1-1	AWSPGQGHTEAF
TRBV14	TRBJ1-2	ASSQESRLSLF
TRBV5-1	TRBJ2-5	ASSPRTGLQVSNSATQY
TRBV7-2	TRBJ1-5	ASSLAFGGQGQPQH
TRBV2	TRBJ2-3	ASSEVSTSGGPGGDTQY
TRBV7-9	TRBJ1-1	ASSLVAGSRSTEAF
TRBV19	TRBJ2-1	ASSIWGGVEQF
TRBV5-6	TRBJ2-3	ASSFRQLLTDTQY